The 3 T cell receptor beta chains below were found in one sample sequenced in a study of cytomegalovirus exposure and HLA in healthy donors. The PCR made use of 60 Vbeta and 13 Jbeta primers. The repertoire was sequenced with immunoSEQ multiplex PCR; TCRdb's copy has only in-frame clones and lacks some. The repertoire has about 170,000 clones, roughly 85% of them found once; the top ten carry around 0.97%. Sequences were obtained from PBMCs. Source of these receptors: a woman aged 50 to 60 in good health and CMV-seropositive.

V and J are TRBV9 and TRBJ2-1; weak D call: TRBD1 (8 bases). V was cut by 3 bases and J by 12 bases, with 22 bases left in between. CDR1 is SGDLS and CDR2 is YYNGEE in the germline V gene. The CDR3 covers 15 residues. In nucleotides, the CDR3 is TGTGCCAGCAGCGACAAGGACAGGGCGGGGGATGGGCAGTTCTTC. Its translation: CASSDKDRAGDGQFF.

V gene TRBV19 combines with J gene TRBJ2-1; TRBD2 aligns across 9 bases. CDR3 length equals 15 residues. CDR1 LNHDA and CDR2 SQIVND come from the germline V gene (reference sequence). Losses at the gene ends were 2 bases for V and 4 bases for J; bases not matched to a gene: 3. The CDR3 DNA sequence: TGTGCCAGTAGTATATCTAGCGGGGTTTACAATGAGCAGTTCTTC. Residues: CASSISSGVYNEQFF.

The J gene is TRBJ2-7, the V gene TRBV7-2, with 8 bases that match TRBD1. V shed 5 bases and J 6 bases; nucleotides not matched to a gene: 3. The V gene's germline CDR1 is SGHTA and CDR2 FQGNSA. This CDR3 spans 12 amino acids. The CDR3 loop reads CASSLDRAEQYF. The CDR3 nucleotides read TGTGCCAGCAGCCTGGACAGGGCCGAGCAGTACTTC.